The 17 T cell receptor beta chains in this list originate from one sample, sequenced in a study of technical replicates of blood from a handful of donors. Sequenced by immunoSEQ multiplex PCR; TCRdb stores in-frame clones only, minus some. The top ten clones hold over 0.25% of a sample with some 79,000 clones, 85% to 95% of them seen once. The sequenced material came from T cells isolated from PBMCs. These receptors were obtained from a human donor in good health.

The chain links TRBV9 to TRBJ2-1, with TRBD1 matching 9 bases. The CDR3 consists of 15 residues. V lost 0 bases and J lost 7; bases outside the gene matches: 5. Germline-derived CDR1 and CDR2 are SGDLS and YYNGEE. CDR3 nucleotides: TGTGCCAGCAGCGTAGCCACAGGGGGCACGAATGAGCAGTTCTTC. This encodes CASSVATGGTNEQFF.

V and J are TRBV27 and TRBJ2-1, with TRBD2 matching 10 bases. The junction had 11 bases not matched to a gene; V was cut back by 5 bases and J by 7 bases. Germline V gene sequence: CDR1 MNHEY, CDR2 SMNVEV (reference sequence). This CDR3 has 16 amino acids. The DNA for the CDR3 is TGTGCCAGCAGTATGGGGACTAGCGCTTTCGCGAATGAGCAGTTCTTC. It is translated as CASSMGTSAFANEQFF.

The V and J genes are TRBV6-1 and TRBJ1-2, with 8 bases fitting TRBD1. Germline V gene data show CDR1 as MNHNS and CDR2 as SASEGT. The CDR3 totals 14 residues. V lost 3 bases and J lost 3; bases outside the gene matches: 3. CDR3: CASSERGQDYGYTF. The CDR3 coding sequence is TGTGCCAGCAGTGAGCGGGGACAGGACTATGGCTACACCTTC.

This clone was observed a handful of times. The V gene is TRBV19, the J gene TRBJ1-1, with D unresolved. CDR1 and CDR2 (germline): LNHDA, SQIVND (reference sequence). The CDR3 totals 13 residues. Trimming removed 5 bases from V and 1 base from J, with 8 bases in between. The CDR3, as DNA: TGTGCCAGTAGTCCCCCGGGGAACACTGAAGCTTTCTTT. Protein product: CASSPPGNTEAFF.

The chain carries TRBV2 and TRBJ2-5; a possible D gene is TRBD2 (7 bases). The germline gives CDR1 SNHLY, CDR2 FYNNEI. The CDR3 is made up of 13 amino acids. Between the trimmed V and J ends, which lost 8 bases and 3 bases, there was a span of 13 bases. CDR3 sequence: CASSQGGEETQYF. For the CDR3, the DNA is TGTGCCAGCTCTCAAGGGGGGGAAGAGACCCAGTACTTC.

This clone was observed a single time. This sequence joins TRBV7-6 and TRBJ2-5, with 7 bases lining up with TRBD2. Trimming took 2 bases from V and 5 from J; bases not matched to a gene: 8. This CDR3 comprises 15 residues. The germline V gene encodes CDR1 SGHVS and CDR2 FNYEAQ. This chain's CDR3 is CASSLRSSGRETQYF. The CDR3 nucleotides read TGTGCCAGCAGCTTAAGGTCTAGCGGACGGGAGACCCAGTACTTC.

The genes are TRBV6-4 and TRBJ2-1; tentative D call: TRBD2 (6 bases). V lost 3 bases and J lost 1, with 16 bases in between. The V gene's germline CDR1 is MRHNA and CDR2 SNTAGT. The CDR3 extends over 17 amino acids. The CDR3 reads CASSDVGGKFSYNEQFF. Written as DNA, the CDR3 is TGTGCCAGCAGTGATGTCGGCGGGAAGTTTTCCTACAATGAGCAGTTCTTC.

The chain is built from TRBV30 and TRBJ1-5; D is undetermined. Trimming cost V 2 bases and J 3 bases, with 8 bases left between them. This CDR3 has 13 amino acids. Germline V gene lookup returns CDR1 GTSNPN and CDR2 SVGIG (reference sequence). The CDR3 loop reads CAWSRGTNQPQHF. DNA for the CDR3: TGTGCCTGGAGTCGAGGCACCAATCAGCCCCAGCATTTT.

The chain employs TRBV2 and TRBJ2-4; no firm D call. The CDR3 extends over 14 amino acids. The germline V gene encodes CDR1 SNHLY and CDR2 FYNNEI. Trimming took 0 bases from V and 8 from J, leaving 11 bases between them. CDR3 protein: CASSEAFSADIQYF. CDR3 nucleotide sequence: TGTGCCAGCAGTGAAGCGTTCTCGGCGGACATTCAGTACTTC.

The chain links TRBV29-1 to TRBJ2-7; 7 nucleotides match TRBD1. The CDR3 is made up of 15 amino acids. Germline loops: CDR1 SQVTM, CDR2 ANQGSEA. Trimming took 1 base from V and 10 from J; bases not matched to a gene: 16. The CDR3 DNA reads as TGCAGCGTTGAAGGCCGGGAACGCGATCTAGGGGGCCAGTACTTC. The encoded protein is CSVEGRERDLGGQYF.

In this sample, this clone turned up once. V is TRBV6-5 and J is TRBJ2-1, with a tentative D call TRBD1 (8 bases). The germline V gene has CDR1 MNHEY and CDR2 SVGAGI. V lost 6 bases to trimming and J lost 9 bases, with 15 bases between them. The CDR3 sequence is 13 residues long. This CDR3 is CASRPNRGGEQFF. The CDR3 nucleotides are TGTGCCAGCAGACCCAACAGGGGGGGTGAGCAGTTCTTC.

V usage is TRBV4-1 and J usage is TRBJ2-7; 10 bases align to TRBD2. Looked up from germline, CDR1 is MGHRA and CDR2 is YSYEKL. This CDR3 spans 16 amino acids. V shed 1 base and J 4 bases; nucleotides not matched to a gene: 7. CDR3 protein: CASSQGILAGDYEQYF. Here the CDR3 DNA reads TGCGCCAGCAGCCAAGGCATCCTAGCGGGAGATTACGAGCAGTACTTC.

The chain links TRBV5-4 to TRBJ2-1, with 7 bases identical to TRBD2. This CDR3 comprises 16 residues. Germline assignment: CDR1 SGHNT and CDR2 YYREEE (reference sequence). The ends lost 3 bases at V and 5 bases at J; junction bases unmatched: 11. The CDR3 sequence is CASSSAGGGRDNEQFF. The CDR3 DNA reads as TGTGCCAGCAGCTCGGCAGGTGGGGGGAGGGACAATGAGCAGTTCTTC.

This chain uses TRBV27 with TRBJ1-2, with 7 bases that match TRBD1. V gave up 3 bases and J gave up 2 bases; unmatched junction bases: 9. This CDR3 has 16 residues. Germline loops: CDR1 MNHEY, CDR2 SMNVEV (reference sequence). CDR3 sequence reads: CASSFSAGTVNYGYTF. In DNA form, the CDR3 reads TGTGCCAGCAGTTTTAGCGCCGGGACAGTGAACTATGGCTACACCTTC.

This rearrangement joins TRBV13 to TRBJ2-1; D ambiguous. Germline loops: CDR1 PRHDT, CDR2 FYEKMQ (reference sequence). The length of the CDR3 is 15 residues. V gave up 5 bases and J gave up 9 bases, with 20 bases separating them. In nucleotides, the CDR3 is TGTGCCAGCAGCCCCGCCCCCTCACGTATCGGTGAGCAGTTCTTC. Translating gives CASSPAPSRIGEQFF.

The chain has TRBV2 and TRBJ1-1, with D perhaps matching TRBD1 (5 bases). The CDR3 is 15 residues long. CDR1 and CDR2 from the germline V gene are SNHLY and FYNNEI. The germline V and J ends were trimmed by 0 bases and 7 bases, with 15 bases remaining between them. CDR3 amino acids: CASSEALPGQGEAFF. The CDR3 DNA reads TGTGCCAGCAGTGAAGCGCTTCCCGGGCAGGGTGAAGCTTTCTTT.

Here the CDR3 DNA reads TGTGCCAGCAGTGACCTAGCGGGGTTCGCAGGCGGGGAGCTGTTTTTT. Encoded protein: CASSDLAGFAGGELFF. V is TRBV6-1 and J is TRBJ2-2, with 9 bases identical to TRBD2. The CDR3 is 16 residues long. CDR1 is MNHNS and CDR2 is SASEGT in the germline V gene. V was pared by 3 bases and J by 7 bases, with 9 bases of the junction left unmatched.